The 18 T cell receptor beta chains below all came from one sample that was sequenced in a study of blood T cells in healthy people across ages. PCR was performed a second time for roughly 7 to 12 cycles using a sample-barcoded 5' primer and a J-beta primer mix. TCRdb itself ran the 5' RACE reads through MiXCR, one entry per CDR3 protein. The sample lists 1.6 million or so distinct CDR3 sequences, around 35% occurring once. Sequenced material: blood. Source of these receptors: a woman aged 30 to 39 in good health.

This chain links TRBV10-3 with TRBJ2-1, with 9 nucleotides matching TRBD1. The CDR3 length is 12 residues. The ends lost 11 bases at V and 10 bases at J; junction bases unmatched: 9. CDR1 ENHRY and CDR2 SYGVKD come from the germline V gene. The CDR3 loop is CAAGQGNYEQFF. The CDR3 region has the DNA TGTGCCGCAGGACAGGGGAACTACGAGCAGTTCTTC.

About this clonotype itself: An end of the junction differs from the germline gene, which may be a read error. This rearrangement joins TRBV11-2 to TRBJ1-2; no reliable D call. This CDR3 has 17 residues. The germline V gene encodes CDR1 SGHAT and CDR2 FQNNGV. CDR3 DNA sequence: TGTGCCGGCAGCCCAGTGGGAGGACCCCTTCGATTCGGGGGCTACACCTTC. Amino acids: CAGSPVGGPLRFGGYTF.

This clonotype appeared a few times. The chain employs TRBV5-1 and TRBJ1-1; 7 nucleotides agree with TRBD1. Germline trimming cut 4 bases from V and 1 base from J; bases unmatched to any gene: 7. The germline V gene has CDR1 SGHRS and CDR2 YFSETQ. The CDR3 spans 15 residues. Here the CDR3 DNA reads TGCGCCAGCAGCCCCGGGGACAGTTGGAACACTGAAGCTTTCTTT. Translation gives CASSPGDSWNTEAFF.

The chain links TRBV5-1 to TRBJ1-6; TRBD1 aligns across 7 bases. This CDR3 region has 14 residues. Germline V gene data show CDR1 as SGHRS and CDR2 as YFSETQ. V was clipped by 4 bases and J by 10 bases; unmatched bases: 8. The CDR3 region is CASSRDRAQSPLHF. The CDR3 DNA reads as TGCGCCAGCAGCCGCGACAGGGCTCAGTCACCCCTCCACTTT.

The CDR3 DNA reads TGTGCCAGCAGTTTCACGGTCAGAACAGATACGCAGTATTTT. Its translation: CASSFTVRTDTQYF. The gene calls are TRBV12-3 or TRBV12-4 and TRBJ2-3; no clear D gene. This CDR3 comprises 14 residues. Trimming cost V 3 bases and J 3 bases, with 10 bases left between them.

This clonotype has just one count. J is TRBJ2-1 and V is TRBV10-2; 8 positions agree with TRBD2. V was pared by 8 bases and J by 5 bases, with 20 bases of the junction left unmatched. CDR3 length equals 18 residues. Germline CDR1 WSHSY, CDR2 SAAADI. DNA of the CDR3: TGCGCCAGCCCGCATGGCAGCGGGAGACTCTTAATTCACAATGAGCAGTTCTTC. As protein: CASPHGSGRLLIHNEQFF.

With respect to this clonotype: The DNA is left out, because the CDR3 cannot be placed on it with certainty; the CDR3 is given as TCRdb lists it. The rearrangement joins TRBV5-1 to TRBJ2-1; TRBD2 is the table's D call, not checked against the DNA. CDR1 and CDR2 (germline): SGHRS, YFSETQ. The CDR3 is 16 amino acids long, termini counted. CDR3 residues: CASSSFGSGVYNEQFF.

The chain has TRBV12-5 and TRBJ1-1; no firm D call. Germline assignment: CDR1 LGHNT and CDR2 FRNRAP. V was cut by 3 bases and J by 6 bases, with 11 bases left in between. CDR3 size: 13 residues. CDR3 residues: CASGFGARSEAFF. The CDR3 coding sequence is TGTGCTAGTGGTTTTGGAGCGAGGTCTGAAGCTTTCTTT.

This clonotype showed up just a few times. The J gene is TRBJ2-5, the V gene TRBV5-5; 7 nucleotides match TRBD1. Losses at the gene ends were 2 bases for V and 2 bases for J; bases not matched to a gene: 6. The germline gives CDR1 SGHKS, CDR2 YYEKEE (reference sequence). This CDR3 has 15 residues. CDR3 in amino acids: CASSFGTATQETQYF. CDR3 DNA: TGTGCCAGCAGCTTCGGGACAGCCACTCAAGAGACCCAGTACTTC.

This clonotype was seen just once. V usage is TRBV5-1 and J usage is TRBJ2-1; D is ambiguous. This CDR3 region has 13 residues. V was trimmed by 4 bases and J by 6 bases, leaving 11 bases between them. The germline CDR1 and CDR2 sequences are SGHRS and YFSETQ. CDR3 loop: CASSPVRSNEQFF. CDR3 nucleotides: TGCGCCAGCAGCCCCGTTAGGAGCAATGAGCAGTTCTTC.

With respect to this clonotype: The conserved final phenylalanine or tryptophan is absent from the CDR3, which likely points to a read error. No DNA is shown, since the ends of the CDR3 on it are uncertain; the CDR3 is the one TCRdb lists. V usage is TRBV5-5 and J usage is TRBJ2-7; the table's D gene call, TRBD1, was not cross checked with the DNA. CDR1 and CDR2 from the germline V gene are SGHKS and YYEKEE (reference sequence). The CDR3 contains 13 residues when both ends are counted. The chain's CDR3 is CASLWDRELRAVL.

The chain links TRBV7-9 to TRBJ2-1, with a weak D call TRBD1 (5 bases). CDR3 length: 12 amino acids. The ends were cut back, 5 bases at V and 9 bases at J, with 11 bases in the middle. The germline CDR1 and CDR2 sequences are SEHNR and FQNEAQ (reference sequence). The CDR3 nucleotides are TGTGCCAGCAGCCTCAGGGTTCCTGAGCAGTTCTTC. It codes for CASSLRVPEQFF.

The gene calls are TRBV12-3 or TRBV12-4 and TRBJ2-3; 9 bases fit TRBD2. The V and J ends lost 1 base and 3 bases, in that order; junction bases with no gene match: 5. This CDR3 spans 16 amino acids. CDR3 DNA: TGTGCCAGCAGTTTAGATAGCGGGAGTGGGACAGATACGCAGTATTTT. Protein product: CASSLDSGSGTDTQYF.

At least ten counts were recorded for this clonotype. The V call is TRBV20-1, the J call TRBJ2-1; D gene uncertain. The CDR3 covers 14 residues. V lost 5 bases and J lost 6, with 17 bases in between. Per the germline V gene, CDR1 is DFQATT and CDR2 is SNEGSKA (reference sequence). The CDR3 nucleotides read TGCAGTGCTCTCGGCCCCCTCCATGCCAATGAGCAGTTCTTC. Translation gives CSALGPLHANEQFF.

The CDR3 sequence is CASSSGTASINEQYF. The CDR3 region has the DNA TGTGCCAGCAGCTCCGGGACAGCAAGTATCAACGAGCAGTACTTC. V usage is TRBV5-4 and J usage is TRBJ2-5; the match to TRBD1 covers 7 bases. The J call may be incorrect, as the DNA end agrees better with TRBJ2-7. The germline V gene encodes CDR1 SGHNT and CDR2 YYREEE (reference sequence). CDR3 length: 15 residues.

This clonotype was seen a handful of times. This chain joins TRBV29-1 and TRBJ1-1; D not certain. The CDR3 sequence is 12 residues long. Germline V gene lookup returns CDR1 SQVTM and CDR2 ANQGSEA. V was clipped by 7 bases and J by 1 base, with 10 bases between them. The CDR3 bases are TGCAGCGGGGGAAATGGGAACACTGAAGCTTTCTTT. Amino acids: CSGGNGNTEAFF.

This chain links TRBV10-1 with TRBJ1-2; TRBD1 matches 8 bases. This CDR3 has 15 residues. Germline trimming cut 3 bases from V and 4 bases from J; bases unmatched to any gene: 7. Germline CDR1 and CDR2: WNHNN and SYGVQD (reference sequence). The CDR3 region has the DNA TGCGCCAGCAGTGACCCCGGACAGGGTTTCTATGGCTACACCTTC. Protein product: CASSDPGQGFYGYTF.

This clonotype showed up just once. This chain links TRBV20-1 with TRBJ1-1; TRBD1 matches at 8 bases. Trimming took 4 bases from V and 3 from J; bases not matched to a gene: 7. The CDR3 length is 14 residues. CDR1 DFQATT and CDR2 SNEGSKA come from the germline V gene (reference sequence). The CDR3 loop reads CSANYRGDYTEAFF. For the CDR3, the DNA is TGCAGTGCTAACTACAGGGGGGACTACACTGAAGCTTTCTTT.